This T cell receptor (beta chain) stems from a study of blood T cell repertoires in COVID-19. Overall study: PBMCs, B-cell-depleted T cells, or T cells were the source of the cDNA or gDNA that made up the material.

Clones were sequenced by immunoSEQ multiplex PCR, and TCRdb holds only the in-frame ones, with some missing. The table records some 350,000 clones, about 93% of them present only once. The CDR3 contains 16 residues. Sequencing was done on a sample of peripheral blood. The receptor comes from a woman between 18 and 30 years old who had recovered from COVID-19. This chain uses TRBV21-1 with TRBJ2-7; the D call in the table, TRBD2, was not verified against the DNA. TRBV21-1 is a listed pseudogene. CDR3 sequence: CASSKGPTGGPYEQYV. The CDR3 DNA follows: TGTGCCAGCAGCAAAGGTCCGACGGGAGGACCCTACGAGCAGTACGTC.